This T cell receptor (beta chain) appears in the sequencing data of a study of cytomegalovirus exposure and HLA in healthy donors. Amplification used 60 Vbeta primers and 13 Jbeta primers. The table came from immunoSEQ multiplex PCR; TCRdb's copy has only in-frame clones and leaves some out. The repertoire consists of about 140,000 clones, with over 60% occurring once and the leading ten covering around 3.2%. The CDR3 sequence is 13 residues long. CDR1 is GTSNPN, CDR2 SVGIG, per germline (reference sequence). The ends were cut back, 3 bases at V and 6 bases at J, with 11 bases in the middle. Material: PBMCs. The chain uses TRBV30 and TRBJ2-2; D remains unclear. This TCR was sampled from a man in his forties or fifties in good health and CMV-seronegative. In DNA, the CDR3 is TGTGCCTGGAGATTCCAGTTGGCCGGGGAGCTGTTTTTT. This sequence encodes CAWRFQLAGELFF. Full variable domain (outside the CDR3, taken from reference TRBV30 and TRBJ2-2): SQTIHQWPATLVQPVGSPLSLECTVEGTSNPNLYWYRQAAGRGLQLLFYSVGIGQISSEVPQNLSASRPQDRQFILSSKKLLLSDSGFYLCAWRFQLAGELFFGEGSRLTVL.